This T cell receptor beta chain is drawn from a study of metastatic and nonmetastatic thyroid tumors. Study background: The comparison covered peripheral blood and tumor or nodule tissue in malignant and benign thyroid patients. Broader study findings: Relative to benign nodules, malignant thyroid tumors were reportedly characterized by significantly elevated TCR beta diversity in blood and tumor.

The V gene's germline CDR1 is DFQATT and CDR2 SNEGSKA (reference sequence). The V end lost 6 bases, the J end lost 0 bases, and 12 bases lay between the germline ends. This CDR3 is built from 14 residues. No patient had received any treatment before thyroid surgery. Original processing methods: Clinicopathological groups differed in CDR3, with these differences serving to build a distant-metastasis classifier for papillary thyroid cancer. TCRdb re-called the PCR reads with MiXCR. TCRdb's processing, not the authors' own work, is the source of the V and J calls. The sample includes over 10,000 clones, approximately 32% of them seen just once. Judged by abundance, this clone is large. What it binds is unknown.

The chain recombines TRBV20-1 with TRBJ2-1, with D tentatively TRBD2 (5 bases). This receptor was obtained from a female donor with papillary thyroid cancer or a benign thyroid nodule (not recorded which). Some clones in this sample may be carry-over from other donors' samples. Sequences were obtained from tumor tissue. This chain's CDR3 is CSAKDFSSYNEQFF. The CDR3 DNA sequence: TGCAGTGCCAAGGACTTTAGCTCCTACAATGAGCAGTTCTTC.